The present T cell receptor beta chain was sequenced within a study of blood T cells in healthy people across ages. For the second PCR, which ran for about 6 to 11 cycles, a sample-barcoded 5' primer and a J-beta primer mix were used. TCRdb reprocessed the 5' RACE reads with MiXCR, giving one entry per CDR3 protein. This sample yields 270,000 or so distinct CDR3 sequences, of which 25% to 30% are seen a single time; roughly 28% belongs to the top ten. V gave up 1 base and J gave up 10 bases, with 10 bases separating them. Germline V gene sequence: CDR1 LGHDT, CDR2 YNNKEL (reference sequence). This CDR3 region has 12 residues.

The origin of this receptor is a woman in her 70s in good health. Material for sequencing was blood. This chain uses TRBV3-1 with TRBJ1-1; D is ambiguous. CDR3 protein: CASSQVTGIAFF. The CDR3 region has the DNA TGTGCCAGCAGCCAAGTTACTGGGATAGCTTTCTTT.